Listed below are T cell receptor beta chains from one sample, sequenced in a study of blood T cells in healthy people across ages. TCRdb processed the 5' RACE reads anew with MiXCR; each CDR3 protein has one entry. The table has more than 900,000 distinct CDR3 sequences, approximately 25% seen once. These data were also reused for a study on T cells of mothers and their children.

Input material: blood. These TCRs come from a girl under 10 years old in good health. CDR3s include the opening cysteine and the closing phenylalanine or tryptophan. The D gene is left open where the match is weak. Rows give clone size only sometimes, using once, few, many, or a class for an expanded clone.

D gene,CDR3 length,clone size,J gene,V gene,CDR3 DNA,CDR3 protein
TRBD1,15,few,TRBJ1-1,TRBV11-2,TGTACCAGCAGCTTATGGACAGGGCCCACGGGGGAAGCTTTCTTT,CTSSLWTGPTGEAFF
-,14,few,TRBJ2-5,TRBV4-1,TGCGCCAGCAGCCAAGGTTCGGGAGTCAGGGAGCAGTACTTC,CASSQGSGVREQYF
TRBD2,16,-,TRBJ2-5,TRBV7-9,TGTGCCAGCAGCTTCGGGACTAGCGGGGAGCAAGAGACCCAGTACTTC,CASSFGTSGEQETQYF
-,15,-,TRBJ1-5,TRBV28,TGTGCCAGCAGTCCTCTATTGGGATTAAATCAGCCCCAGCATTTT,CASSPLLGLNQPQHF
-,14,-,TRBJ1-1,TRBV12-3/TRBV12-4,TGTGCCAGCAGTCCACAGCTGGGTTGGACTGAAGCTTTCTTT,CASSPQLGWTEAFF
-,15,-,TRBJ2-7,TRBV3-1,TGTGCCAGCAGCCGCCGGGCCCCTCTACGGTACGAGCAGTACTTC,CASSRRAPLRYEQYF
TRBD2,12,few,TRBJ2-1,TRBV10-3,TGTGCCATCAGTGTAGCGGGCAATGAGCAGTTCTTC,CAISVAGNEQFF
TRBD2,15,-,TRBJ2-1,TRBV15,TGTGCCACCAGCAGAGTCGGGGGAGGGCCCCATGAGCAGTTCTTC,CATSRVGGGPHEQFF
-,14,-,TRBJ2-1,TRBV12-3/TRBV12-4,TGTGCCAGCACTAAGACCAGCTCCTACAATGAGCAGTTCTTC,CASTKTSSYNEQFF
TRBD1,21,-,TRBJ2-7,TRBV4-1,TGCGCCAGCAGCCATAGTCGTTCTGGGACCCCAGGAGGGACAGGGACCTACGAGCAGTACTTC,CASSHSRSGTPGGTGTYEQYF
-,15,few,TRBJ2-1,TRBV12-3/TRBV12-4,TGTGCCAGCAGTCCCACTTACGACCCTTCCAATGAGCAGTTCTTC,CASSPTYDPSNEQFF
TRBD2,12,few,TRBJ2-5,TRBV9,TGTGCCAGCGCGGGGGTCCAAGAGACCCAGTACTTC,CASAGVQETQYF
-,13,-,TRBJ1-2,TRBV11-1,TGTGCCAGCAGCCCTTCCCGCCATGTTGGCTACACCTTC,CASSPSRHVGYTF
TRBD2,18,-,TRBJ2-1,TRBV7-2,TGTGCCAGCAGCCCGGACCCCTGGACTAGCGGGAGAAGGAATGAGCAGTTCTTC,CASSPDPWTSGRRNEQFF
-,14,-,TRBJ2-1,TRBV11-2,TGTGCCAGTATCCTGGGGCATCCCCAGAAGGAGCAGTTCTTC,CASILGHPQKEQFF
TRBD1,17,-,TRBJ2-1,TRBV6-5,TGTGCCAGCAGTTACTCCTACCGGACAGGGCCAGACAATGAGCAGTTCTTC,CASSYSYRTGPDNEQFF
TRBD2,15,few,TRBJ2-7,TRBV7-3,TGTGCCAGCAGCCCCATCGCCGGGGGGGCCGGGGAGCAGTACTTC,CASSPIAGGAGEQYF
-,16,-,TRBJ2-2,TRBV29-1,TGCAGCGCCATACTACAGGGAAAAGGAGATACCGGGGAGCTGTTTTTT,CSAILQGKGDTGELFF
TRBD2,16,-,TRBJ2-5,TRBV5-1,TGCGCCAGCAGCTTGATTGATAGCGGGGGGGCGGTGACCCAGTACTTC,CASSLIDSGGAVTQYF
TRBD2,12,few,TRBJ2-3,TRBV29-1,TGCAGCGCCCTAGCGGGAGATGATACGCAGTATTTT,CSALAGDDTQYF
-,14,few,TRBJ2-1,TRBV10-3,TGTGCCATCAGAGGATTGGGGTCTTACAATGAGCAGTTCTTC,CAIRGLGSYNEQFF
-,14,few,TRBJ2-7,TRBV4-2,TGTGCCAGCAGCCAAGAAACGCGGATTTACGAGCAGTACTTC,CASSQETRIYEQYF
TRBD2,16,few,TRBJ2-5,TRBV7-9,TGTGCCAGCAGCTCACTAGCGGGGGGGCCCGAAGAGACCCAGTACTTC,CASSSLAGGPEETQYF
-,14,few,TRBJ1-1,TRBV5-1,TGCGCCAGCAGCTTAGGACCAACGGGCACTGAAGCTTTCTTT,CASSLGPTGTEAFF
-,13,-,TRBJ2-1,TRBV29-1,TGCAGCGTTGAACTGAGCTCCTACAATGAGCAGTTCTTC,CSVELSSYNEQFF
-,15,few,TRBJ2-7,TRBV11-2,TGTGCCAGCAGAATCGACTCCCTACTTCTATACGAGCAGTACTTC,CASRIDSLLLYEQYF
TRBD2,16,-,TRBJ2-5,TRBV5-1,TGCGCCAGCAGCTTGGGAGCTAGCGGGATGGTGGAGACCCAGTACTTC,CASSLGASGMVETQYF
TRBD2,19,few,TRBJ2-1,TRBV20-1,TGCAGTGCCCGAACCGGGACTAGCGGGCGACGAAGCTCCTACAATGAGCAGTTCTTC,CSARTGTSGRRSSYNEQFF
-,16,-,TRBJ1-2,TRBV6-1,TGTGCCAGCAGTGAAAACCCGGGACAAACAAACTATGGCTACACCTTC,CASSENPGQTNYGYTF
-,14,-,TRBJ2-1,TRBV20-1,TGCAGTGCCCCACGAGGGGGGCGAGACAATGAGCAGTTCTTC,CSAPRGGRDNEQFF
-,16,-,TRBJ2-1,TRBV6-4,TGTGCCAGCAGTGACTCGCGGCTGGGGGGATACAATGAGCAGTTCTTC,CASSDSRLGGYNEQFF
-,12,-,TRBJ1-2,TRBV29-1,TGCAGCGTGCCCGGGGCCCCGGAGGGCTACACCTTC,CSVPGAPEGYTF
TRBD1,15,-,TRBJ2-3,TRBV24-1,TGTGCCACCAGCGTACGGACAGGGAGCCCAGATACGCAGTATTTT,CATSVRTGSPDTQYF
-,14,-,TRBJ2-3,TRBV12-3/TRBV12-4,TGTGCCAGCAGTGTCGAACCTAGCACAGATACGCAGTATTTT,CASSVEPSTDTQYF
TRBD1,16,-,TRBJ1-4,TRBV4-3,TGCGCCAGCAGCCCCCAGGGGGGACAGGGGTCTGAAAAACTGTTTTTT,CASSPQGGQGSEKLFF
TRBD1,13,-,TRBJ2-4,TRBV7-2,TGTGCCAGCAGCTCCCCTGGGACAGGGAGGAAGTACTTC,CASSSPGTGRKYF
-,13,-,TRBJ1-5,TRBV10-3,TGTGCCATCAGCCCCCGGGGGGATCAGCCCCAGCATTTT,CAISPRGDQPQHF
TRBD2,15,-,TRBJ2-1,TRBV20-1,TGCAGTGCTATTTTACTCGCGGGGGTTTACAATGAGCAGTTCTTC,CSAILLAGVYNEQFF